These 5 T cell receptor beta chains originate from one sample sequenced in a study of blood T cell repertoires in COVID-19. Clones were sequenced by immunoSEQ multiplex PCR, and TCRdb holds only the in-frame ones, with some missing. The repertoire holds more than 90,000 clones, around nine tenths seen once, with around 19% in the top ten. Source material: peripheral blood. The receptors shown here come from a woman aged 60-75 years with COVID-19, enrolled during active disease.

This clone has only one observation. This chain links TRBV19 with TRBJ1-1; D possibly corresponds to TRBD1 (5 bases). The CDR3 has 10 residues. The germline V gene has CDR1 LNHDA and CDR2 SQIVND (reference sequence). The V end lost 11 bases, the J end lost 11 bases, and 15 bases lay between the germline ends. The CDR3 reads CADTVGGAFF. CDR3 coding DNA: TGTGCCGATACAGTCGGGGGGGCTTTCTTT.

V usage is TRBV6-2 or TRBV6-3 and J usage is TRBJ1-1, with 8 bases lining up with TRBD1. Germline V lookup: CDR1 MNHEY, CDR2 SVGEGT. CDR3 length equals 14 residues. J was trimmed by 1 base and V by 5 bases; bases with no gene match: 3. CDR3 sequence: CASSTGQANTEAFF. CDR3 coding DNA: TGTGCCAGCAGTACGGGACAGGCGAACACTGAAGCTTTCTTT.

This chain uses TRBV30 with TRBJ1-2, with a tentative D call TRBD1 (5 bases). The CDR3 extends over 13 amino acids. Germline CDR1 is GTSNPN and CDR2 is SVGIG (reference sequence). V lost 7 bases and J 4 bases, leaving 16 bases between the germline ends. CDR3 protein: CALRAGKGYGYTF. For the CDR3, the DNA is TGTGCCTTGAGGGCAGGGAAGGGCTATGGCTACACCTTC.

The gene calls are TRBV3-1 (or the pseudogene TRBV3-2) and TRBJ1-2; D might be TRBD1 (6 bases). The CDR3 spans 12 residues. Germline V gives CDR1 LGHDT, CDR2 YNNKEL (reference sequence). V was cut by 4 bases and J by 4 bases, with 7 bases left in between. Here the CDR3 reads CASSLQGYGYTF. CDR3 DNA: TGTGCCAGCAGCCTACAGGGCTATGGCTACACCTTC.

This rearrangement joins TRBV4-2 to TRBJ2-1, with 7 positions matching TRBD2. CDR1 LGHNA and CDR2 YNFKEQ come from the germline V gene. This CDR3 has 15 amino acids. Trimming cost V 0 bases and J 5 bases; bases outside gene matches: 4. The CDR3 nucleotides are TGTGCCAGCAGCCAAGAACTAGCGCCCCACAATGAGCAGTTCTTC. Its translation is CASSQELAPHNEQFF.